This is a list of T cell receptor beta chains from one sample in a study of T cells in localized non-small cell lung cancer. The assay was immunoSEQ multiplex PCR, and TCRdb's table has in-frame clones only and misses some. The table has some 40,000 clones, more than 90% seen once. The input for sequencing was peripheral blood, taken before any cancer treatment. The receptors were gathered from a female donor at least 60 years old with stage I lung adenocarcinoma. Each CDR3 is given with its conserved first and last residue. A D gene is named only where the DNA matches it firmly. Clone size is shown for a subset of rows, as once, few, many or a class of expanded clone.

j_gene: TRBJ2-3; v_gene: TRBV5-1; d_gene: TRBD1; abundance: .; len: 17; CDR3aa: CASSLTGATGIQITQYF; CDR3nt: TGCGCCAGCAGCCTGACGGGTGCGACAGGGATACAGATAACGCAGTATTTT
j_gene: TRBJ2-2; v_gene: TRBV13; d_gene: .; abundance: .; len: 18; CDR3aa: CASSFSFGGFANTGELFF; CDR3nt: TGTGCCAGCAGCTTCTCATTTGGAGGGTTTGCGAACACCGGGGAGCTGTTTTTT
j_gene: TRBJ1-2; v_gene: TRBV15; d_gene: .; abundance: few; len: 17; CDR3aa: CATSEGGNRVAEYGYTF; CDR3nt: TGTGCCACCAGCGAAGGGGGAAACAGGGTCGCGGAGTATGGCTACACCTTC
j_gene: TRBJ2-3; v_gene: TRBV5-1; d_gene: TRBD2; abundance: .; len: 17; CDR3aa: CASSLTSGGAGTDTQYF; CDR3nt: TGCGCCAGCAGCTTGACTAGCGGGGGGGCAGGCACAGATACGCAGTATTTT
j_gene: TRBJ1-1; v_gene: TRBV28; d_gene: TRBD1; abundance: .; len: 15; CDR3aa: CASRGTGKDDTEAFF; CDR3nt: TGTGCCAGCAGAGGGACAGGGAAAGATGACACTGAAGCTTTCTTT
j_gene: TRBJ2-1; v_gene: TRBV29-1; d_gene: TRBD2; abundance: .; len: 16; CDR3aa: CSVTGLAGGSYNEQFF; CDR3nt: TGCAGCGTGACAGGACTAGCGGGGGGCTCCTACAATGAGCAGTTCTTC
j_gene: TRBJ2-2; v_gene: TRBV6-4; d_gene: .; abundance: .; len: 15; CDR3aa: CASSATLAGAGELFF; CDR3nt: TGTGCCAGCAGTGCCACGTTAGCAGGGGCCGGGGAGCTGTTTTTT
j_gene: TRBJ1-5; v_gene: TRBV19; d_gene: .; abundance: .; len: 15; CDR3aa: CASSIGGLGGQPQHF; CDR3nt: TGTGCCAGTAGTATAGGAGGATTGGGGGGTCAGCCCCAGCATTTT
j_gene: TRBJ1-4; v_gene: TRBV19; d_gene: .; abundance: .; len: 15; CDR3aa: CASSPPDRNYEKLFF; CDR3nt: TGTGCCAGTAGTCCTCCCGACAGGAACTATGAAAAACTGTTTTTT
j_gene: TRBJ1-2; v_gene: TRBV7-9; d_gene: .; abundance: few; len: 15; CDR3aa: CASSPPWEGNYGYTF; CDR3nt: TGTGCCAGCAGCCCCCCGTGGGAGGGAAACTATGGCTACACCTTC
j_gene: TRBJ1-4; v_gene: TRBV7-9; d_gene: .; abundance: .; len: 13; CDR3aa: CASSLRVFEKLFF; CDR3nt: TGTGCCAGCAGCTTACGGGTTTTCGAAAAACTGTTTTTT
j_gene: TRBJ1-1; v_gene: TRBV6-5; d_gene: .; abundance: .; len: 12; CDR3aa: CASKGGDTEAFF; CDR3nt: TGTGCCTCTAAAGGGGGGGACACTGAAGCTTTCTTT
j_gene: TRBJ1-4; v_gene: TRBV5-4; d_gene: TRBD1; abundance: .; len: 14; CDR3aa: CASSRTGRREKLFF; CDR3nt: TGTGCCAGCAGTAGGACAGGGCGGCGAGAAAAACTGTTTTTT
j_gene: TRBJ2-2; v_gene: TRBV19; d_gene: TRBD1; abundance: .; len: 15; CDR3aa: CASTGQGRDTGELFF; CDR3nt: TGTGCCAGTACCGGACAGGGTAGGGACACCGGGGAGCTGTTTTTT
j_gene: TRBJ1-6; v_gene: TRBV19; d_gene: .; abundance: .; len: 22; CDR3aa: CASSPTGPLLSYVVVSGGTLHF; CDR3nt: TGTGCCAGTAGTCCAACCGGGCCCCTATTAAGTTATGTCGTAGTATCCGGTGGGACCCTCCACTTT
j_gene: TRBJ1-1; v_gene: TRBV5-4; d_gene: .; abundance: .; len: 14; CDR3aa: CASSPGRRDTEAFF; CDR3nt: TGTGCCAGCAGCCCGGGCAGGAGGGACACTGAAGCTTTCTTT
j_gene: TRBJ2-1; v_gene: TRBV14; d_gene: .; abundance: .; len: 13; CDR3aa: CASSQGWANEQFF; CDR3nt: TGTGCCAGCAGCCAAGGCTGGGCTAATGAGCAGTTCTTC
j_gene: TRBJ1-1; v_gene: TRBV5-6; d_gene: .; abundance: .; len: 14; CDR3aa: CASSLVPQNTEAFF; CDR3nt: TGTGCCAGCAGCTTAGTTCCCCAGAACACTGAAGCTTTCTTT
j_gene: TRBJ2-7; v_gene: TRBV7-2; d_gene: TRBD2; abundance: .; len: 15; CDR3aa: CASSWTSGPTYEQYF; CDR3nt: TGTGCCAGCAGCTGGACTAGCGGGCCTACCTACGAGCAGTACTTC
j_gene: TRBJ2-3; v_gene: TRBV4-2; d_gene: .; abundance: .; len: 16; CDR3aa: CASSQERRPPTDTQYF; CDR3nt: TGTGCCAGCAGCCAAGAGAGGCGTCCCCCGACAGATACGCAGTATTTT
j_gene: TRBJ2-7; v_gene: TRBV19; d_gene: .; abundance: .; len: 15; CDR3aa: CASSMERTPTYEQYF; CDR3nt: TGTGCCAGTAGTATGGAACGGACACCGACCTACGAGCAGTACTTC
j_gene: TRBJ1-5; v_gene: TRBV19; d_gene: .; abundance: .; len: 9; CDR3aa: CGTGVPQHF; CDR3nt: TGTGGAACCGGGGTGCCCCAGCATTTT
j_gene: TRBJ1-4; v_gene: TRBV5-1; d_gene: .; abundance: .; len: 16; CDR3aa: CASSPSKRGANEKLFF; CDR3nt: TGCGCCAGCAGCCCCAGTAAGCGGGGAGCTAATGAAAAACTGTTTTTT
j_gene: TRBJ2-2; v_gene: TRBV5-4; d_gene: .; abundance: .; len: 18; CDR3aa: CASSLGAGWSEITGELFF; CDR3nt: TGTGCCAGCAGCTTGGGTGCAGGGTGGAGTGAGATCACCGGGGAGCTGTTTTTT
j_gene: TRBJ1-2; v_gene: TRBV27; d_gene: TRBD1; abundance: .; len: 15; CDR3aa: CASSGTGGKYYGYTF; CDR3nt: TGTGCCAGCTCCGGGACAGGGGGCAAATACTATGGCTACACCTTC